The subject of this entry is one TCR beta chain. Germline assignment: CDR1 SGHRS and CDR2 YFSETQ. Trimming left V 2 bases short and J 1 base short, with 9 bases between. The CDR3 sequence is 14 residues long. These data come from a study of blood T cell repertoires in COVID-19. Study at large: Acute-phase and convalescent COVID-19 samples originated in the United States, Italy and Spain. T cells, B-cell-depleted T cells, or PBMCs provided the cDNA or gDNA that served as material.

TCRdb's copy holds only in-frame clones and misses some; the assay was immunoSEQ multiplex PCR. The data hold some 460,000 clones, with around 89% observed a single time. The origin of this receptor is a woman in her 30s with acute or convalescent COVID-19. The chain carries TRBV5-1 and TRBJ1-1; D not certain. Sample: peripheral blood. The CDR3 region is CASSFGERNTEAFF. In DNA form, the CDR3 reads TGCGCCAGCAGCTTTGGGGAGCGGAACACTGAAGCTTTCTTT.